Following are 2 T cell receptor beta chains from one sample sequenced in a study of T cells in Graves' hyperthyroidism and ophthalmopathy. TCR beta CDR3 region amplification was performed from RNA transcripts. HTBI primers were used for first-round RT-PCR of the TCR CDR3. One entry per CDR3 protein results from TCRdb running MiXCR on the multiplex PCR reads. Here the sample spans a few hundred thousand distinct CDR3 sequences, more than 45% being singletons. Sequencing was performed on peripheral blood or thyroid tissue (not recorded which). These receptors were collected from a woman between 18 and 29 years old with Graves' hyperthyroidism.

The chain is built from TRBV24-1 and TRBJ1-5; no clear D. The CDR3 runs 10 residues. Germline CDR1 KGHDR, CDR2 SFDVKD. Trimming took 7 bases from V and 6 from J, leaving 3 bases between them. The CDR3 loop is CATRVQPQHF. CDR3 nucleotides: TGTGCCACCAGGGTTCAGCCCCAGCATTTT.

V usage is TRBV11-3 and J usage is TRBJ1-1; maybe TRBD1 (6 bases). From germline, CDR1 is SGHNT and CDR2 YENEEA. The CDR3 covers 15 residues. V dropped 0 bases and J dropped 4 bases, with 12 bases sitting between them. CDR3 DNA: TGTGCCAGCAGCTTAGAAGCAGGGGTCGGCACTGAAGCTTTCTTT. The encoded protein is CASSLEAGVGTEAFF.